This T cell receptor (beta chain) was documented in a study of T cell responses to AZD1222 COVID-19 vaccine. Overall study context: Pooled together were second doses at about 4 or about 12 weeks. Study-wide results and caveats: Donors skewed white British and female; clonal diversity was possibly underestimated. Two doses of AZD1222 preceded a rise in Spike-specific TCR breadth and depth. None of the repertoires were sampled until the peak T cell response had passed.

This CDR3 is built from 8 residues. V was clipped by 5 bases and J by 13 bases, with 4 bases between them. Germline assignment: CDR1 SGHAT and CDR2 FQNNGV. With regard to this clone: Its matching antigen is unknown.

This table comes from immunoSEQ multiplex PCR, and its TCRdb copy is limited to in-frame clones, with some not included. The sample carries under 200,000 clones, about nine tenths recorded once. This chain links TRBV11-2 with TRBJ2-3; D gene ambiguous. The sample consisted of peripheral blood, taken on day 0 of AZD1222 vaccination. This TCR was sampled from an adult in good health. CDR3 nucleotides: TGTGCCAGCAGCCCTGAGTATTTT. Residues: CASSPEYF.